What follows are 14 T cell receptor beta chains derived from one specimen sequenced in a study of T cells after yellow fever vaccination. MiXCR, run by TCRdb on the 5' RACE reads, gives a single entry per CDR3 protein. The sample contains 320,000 or so distinct CDR3 sequences, roughly 8.4% of which appear only once. The material was PBMCs, obtained about 41 days after the first yellow fever vaccination. The receptors here all came from a man aged 18 to 29 who received the YFV17D yellow fever vaccine.

The chain employs TRBV13 and TRBJ1-1, with a weak D call TRBD1 (5 bases). Per germline, CDR1 PRHDT and CDR2 FYEKMQ (reference sequence). Trimming left V 6 bases short and J 1 base short, with 12 bases between. This CDR3 region has 14 residues. The CDR3 loop is CASSFGAGNTEAFF. The CDR3 DNA sequence: TGTGCCAGCAGTTTCGGGGCGGGGAACACTGAAGCTTTCTTT.

V gene TRBV5-1 combines with J gene TRBJ2-1, with 13 bases identical to TRBD2. The CDR3 runs 16 residues. V shed 4 bases, J shed 5 bases, and the junction held 6 bases outside the gene matches. CDR1 and CDR2 from the germline V gene are SGHRS and YFSETQ. The chain's CDR3 is CASSPGGTSGDNEQFF. The DNA for the CDR3 is TGCGCCAGCAGCCCGGGAGGGACTAGCGGGGACAATGAGCAGTTCTTC.

Of note for this clonotype: This sequence may be a read error, since a much larger clone differs from it by one base. The V call is TRBV12-5, the J call TRBJ2-1; D is unresolved. Germline values: CDR1 LGHNT, CDR2 FRNRAP. The CDR3 is 14 residues long. V was clipped by 7 bases and J by 7 bases, with 17 bases between them. CDR3 in amino acids: CASAPRYGDNEQFF. Written as DNA, the CDR3 is TGTGCTAGTGCCCCCAGATATGGCGATAATGAGCAGTTCTTC.

V usage is TRBV14 and J usage is TRBJ2-1; D call uncertain. This CDR3 is built from 13 residues. Germline loops: CDR1 SGHDN, CDR2 FVKESK. V was trimmed by 2 bases and J by 8 bases, leaving 10 bases between them. In nucleotides, the CDR3 is TGTGCCAGCAGCCAAAATTCTCGGGATGAGCAGTTCTTC. Protein: CASSQNSRDEQFF. Filled out from reference TRBV14 and TRBJ2-1, the complete variable domain reads EAGVTQFPSHSVIEKGQTVTLRCDPISGHDNLYWYRRVMGKEIKFLLHFVKESKQDESGMPNNRFLAERTGGTYSTLKVQPAELEDSGVYFCASSQNSRDEQFFGPGTRLTVL.

There are a few counts of this clonotype. V and J are TRBV7-2 and TRBJ2-7; TRBD2 agrees at 10 bases. This CDR3 is built from 14 residues. Germline V lookup: CDR1 SGHTA, CDR2 FQGNSA. V dropped 4 bases and J dropped 6; count of bases not matched to a gene: 6. The CDR3: CASSYSGGPFEQYV. CDR3 sequence (DNA): TGTGCCAGCAGCTATAGCGGGGGGCCGTTCGAGCAGTACGTC.

The chain employs TRBV7-2 and TRBJ2-6; D gene uncertain. V lost 2 bases and J 8 bases, leaving 7 bases between the germline ends. The CDR3 sequence is 13 residues long. CDR1 is SGHTA, CDR2 FQGNSA, per germline. CDR3 bases: TGTGCCAGCAGCTTAACTGGTACCAACGTCCTGACTTTC. Residues: CASSLTGTNVLTF.

This clonotype was detected many times. This chain joins TRBV6-4 and TRBJ2-1, with D unresolved. Germline CDR1 MRHNA, CDR2 SNTAGT. The CDR3 runs to 14 residues. V gave up 3 bases and J gave up 4 bases, with 10 bases separating them. The CDR3 is CASSETVDYNEQFF. CDR3 bases: TGTGCCAGCAGTGAAACAGTAGATTACAATGAGCAGTTCTTC.

This clonotype was observed a few times. The chain recombines TRBV12-3 or TRBV12-4 with TRBJ2-4, with D perhaps matching TRBD1 (6 bases). With 8 bases removed from V and 6 bases from J, the gap between germline ends came to 11 bases. CDR3 length equals 12 residues. The CDR3 nucleotides are TGTGCCAGCGGACAGATTGGAAACATTCAGTACTTC. It encodes CASGQIGNIQYF.

There are a few counts of this clonotype. J is TRBJ2-7 and V is TRBV28, with 9 bases matching TRBD2. Germline V gives CDR1 MDHEN, CDR2 SYDVKM. Unmatched junction bases numbered 10, after V lost 5 bases and J lost 2 bases. The CDR3 covers 16 residues. CDR3 sequence (DNA): TGTGCCAGCAGTCCTCGGACTAGCGCGGTAACCTACGAGCAGTACGTC. Translation gives CASSPRTSAVTYEQYV.

This clonotype has at least ten counts. The rearrangement links TRBV5-1 to TRBJ2-7, with a weak D call TRBD1 (5 bases). Trimming removed 4 bases at V and 5 bases at J, with 7 bases between. The germline gives CDR1 SGHRS, CDR2 YFSETQ. The CDR3 loop spans 11 amino acids. CDR3 DNA: TGCGCCAGCAGCGGGGCACACGAGCAGTACTTC. Protein product: CASSGAHEQYF.

This clonotype was counted only a few times. The chain is built from TRBV10-3 and TRBJ2-7, with 7 bases lining up with TRBD2. The CDR3 length is 15 residues. Looked up from germline, CDR1 is ENHRY and CDR2 is SYGVKD. Germline trimming cut 0 bases from V and 6 bases from J; bases unmatched to any gene: 8. In DNA, the CDR3 is TGTGCCATCAGTGAGTCGAGATTGGGGGGGAGCGAGCAGTACTTC. It specifies CAISESRLGGSEQYF.

This chain uses TRBV7-2 with TRBJ2-4; 8 nucleotides match TRBD2. Per germline, CDR1 SGHTA and CDR2 FQGNSA. V lost 4 bases to trimming and J lost 4 bases; unmatched junction nucleotides: 12. This CDR3 region has 17 residues. The CDR3 DNA reads as TGTGCCAGCAGCTCGTCCAGAATAGCGGGGTGGAAAAACATTCAGTACTTC. This encodes CASSSSRIAGWKNIQYF.

This clonotype was picked up many times. The chain joins TRBV24-1 to TRBJ2-1; D may correspond to TRBD1 or TRBD2 (5 bases each). Trimming took 5 bases from V and 3 from J, leaving 16 bases between them. Germline CDR1 KGHDR, CDR2 SFDVKD. The CDR3 is 16 amino acids. The chain's CDR3 is CATSGPGRRFYNEQFF. The CDR3 region has the DNA TGTGCCACCAGTGGACCGGGACGGCGCTTCTACAATGAGCAGTTCTTC.

Only a few counts were recorded for this clonotype. The V and J genes are TRBV18 and TRBJ1-1; D perhaps matches TRBD1 (6 bases). Germline V gene data show CDR1 as KGHSH and CDR2 as LQKENI. This CDR3 is built from 11 residues. V gave up 5 bases and J gave up 10 bases, with 11 bases separating them. The CDR3 bases are TGTGCCAGCTCAACACAGGGCGGAGCTTTCTTT. Residues: CASSTQGGAFF.